This TCR beta chain was recorded in a study of graft-versus-host responses after intestinal transplantation. Overall study: Recipients had transplants, and these were multivisceral, liver-intestinal, or isolated intestinal. For around 3 years after anti-thymocyte globulin induction, all recipients took tacrolimus and steroids.

On this clone: Its antigen remains unidentified.

CDR3 length equals 17 residues. The ends lost 1 base at V and 4 bases at J; junction bases unmatched: 10. Germline V CDR1 and CDR2: SGHRS, YFSETQ. Assay used: immunoSEQ multiplex PCR; TCRdb lists only in-frame clones, some missing. Of tens of thousands of clones in the sample, roughly 94% were seen once. Study-wide points: Detected in recipient marrow were GvH clones, some of which were first observed in ileum or blood.

Source: unstimulated CD4+ T cells sorted from spleen or lymph node cells, taken before transplant. V and J are TRBV5-1 and TRBJ1-2; 10 bases fit TRBD1. The source of this sequence is a human donor who was the organ donor for an intestinal transplant. The CDR3 region has the DNA TGCGCCAGCAGCTTGTCGCCGACAGGGGGCAATACCTATGGCTACACCTTC. Protein sequence: CASSLSPTGGNTYGYTF.